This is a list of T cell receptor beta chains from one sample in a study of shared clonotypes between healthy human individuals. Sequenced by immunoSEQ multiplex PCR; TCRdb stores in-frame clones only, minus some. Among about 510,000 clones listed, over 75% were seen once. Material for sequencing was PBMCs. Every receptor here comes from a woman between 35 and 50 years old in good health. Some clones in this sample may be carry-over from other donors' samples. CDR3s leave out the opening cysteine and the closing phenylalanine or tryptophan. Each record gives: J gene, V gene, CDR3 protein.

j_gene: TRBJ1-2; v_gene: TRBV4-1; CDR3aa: ASSHGSGAYGYT
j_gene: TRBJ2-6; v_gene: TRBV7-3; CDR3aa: ASSPIGANVLT
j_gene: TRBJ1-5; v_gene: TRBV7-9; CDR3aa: ASSFGGQPQH
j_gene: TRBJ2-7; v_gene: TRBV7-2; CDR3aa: ASSLTSGRAGYEQY
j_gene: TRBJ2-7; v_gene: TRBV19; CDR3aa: ASSRTSGAYEQY
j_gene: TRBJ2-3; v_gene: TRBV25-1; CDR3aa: ATLAVSTDTQY
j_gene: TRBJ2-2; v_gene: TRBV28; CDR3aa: ASSLAGPGGELF
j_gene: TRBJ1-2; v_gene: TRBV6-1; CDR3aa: ASSDLGLPREDGYT
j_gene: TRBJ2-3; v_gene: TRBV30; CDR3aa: AWRGTTSTDTQY
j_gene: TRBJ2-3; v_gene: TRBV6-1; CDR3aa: ASSRDRLRTDTQY
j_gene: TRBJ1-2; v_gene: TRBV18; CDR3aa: ASSPPGTGNYGYT
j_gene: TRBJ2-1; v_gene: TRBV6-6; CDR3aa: ASRDNEQF
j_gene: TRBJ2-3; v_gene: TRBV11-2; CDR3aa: ASSLESRDTDTQY
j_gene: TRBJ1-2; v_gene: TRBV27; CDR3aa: ASRHLDDRGRDYGYT
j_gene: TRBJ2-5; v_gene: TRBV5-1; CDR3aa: ASSFSETQY
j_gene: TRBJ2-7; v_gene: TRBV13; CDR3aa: ASSTPGTGDHEQY
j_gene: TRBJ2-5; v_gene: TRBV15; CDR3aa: ATSPRLVQETQY
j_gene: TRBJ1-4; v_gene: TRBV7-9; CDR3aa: ASSMDGRLNEKLF
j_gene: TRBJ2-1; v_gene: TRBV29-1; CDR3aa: SVEGGQGAPLYNEQF
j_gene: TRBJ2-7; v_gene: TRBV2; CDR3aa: ASSEADSGLAGARGTYEQY
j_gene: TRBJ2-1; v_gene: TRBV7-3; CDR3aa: ASSSQGDYNEQF
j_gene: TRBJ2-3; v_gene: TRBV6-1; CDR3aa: ASSETSGRDTQY
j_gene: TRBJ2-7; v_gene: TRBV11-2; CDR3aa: ASSVSGKAYEQY
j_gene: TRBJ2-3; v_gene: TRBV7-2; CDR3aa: ASSLGWGGGDTQY
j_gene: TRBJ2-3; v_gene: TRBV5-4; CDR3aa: ASSLAGRRSADTQY
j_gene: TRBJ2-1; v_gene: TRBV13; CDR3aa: ASSPLGGRDYNEQF